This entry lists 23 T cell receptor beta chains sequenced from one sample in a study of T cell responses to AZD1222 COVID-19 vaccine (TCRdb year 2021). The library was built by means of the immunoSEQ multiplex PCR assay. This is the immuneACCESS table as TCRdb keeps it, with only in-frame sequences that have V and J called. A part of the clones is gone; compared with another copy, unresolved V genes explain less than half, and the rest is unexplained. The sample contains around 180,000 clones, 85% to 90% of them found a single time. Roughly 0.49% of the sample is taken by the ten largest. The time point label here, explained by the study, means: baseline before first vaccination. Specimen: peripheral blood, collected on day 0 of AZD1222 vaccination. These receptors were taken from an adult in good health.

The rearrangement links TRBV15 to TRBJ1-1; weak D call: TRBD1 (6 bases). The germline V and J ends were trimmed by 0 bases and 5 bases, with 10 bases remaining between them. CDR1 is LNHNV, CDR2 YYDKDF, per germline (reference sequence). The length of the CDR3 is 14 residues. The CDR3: CATSRDPQGTEAFF. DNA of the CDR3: TGTGCCACCAGCAGAGATCCTCAGGGGACTGAAGCTTTCTTT.

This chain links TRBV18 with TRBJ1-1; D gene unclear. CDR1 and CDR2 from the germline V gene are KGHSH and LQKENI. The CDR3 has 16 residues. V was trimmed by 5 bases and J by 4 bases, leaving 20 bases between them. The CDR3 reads CASSTGQAGTGTEAFF. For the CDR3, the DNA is TGTGCCAGCTCAACGGGTCAGGCGGGAACCGGCACTGAAGCTTTCTTT.

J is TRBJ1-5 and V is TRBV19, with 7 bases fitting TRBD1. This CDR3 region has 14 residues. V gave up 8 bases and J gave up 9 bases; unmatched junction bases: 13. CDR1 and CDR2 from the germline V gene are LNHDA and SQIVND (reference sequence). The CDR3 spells CASLDRAVSGPQHF. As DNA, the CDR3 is TGTGCCAGTCTCGACAGGGCCGTTTCAGGGCCCCAGCATTTT. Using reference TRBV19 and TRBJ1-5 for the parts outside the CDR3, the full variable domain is DGGITQSPKYLFRKEGQNVTLSCEQNLNHDAMYWYRQDPGQGLRLIYYSQIVNDFQKGDIAEGYSVSREKKESFPLTVTSAQKNPTAFYLCASLDRAVSGPQHFGDGTRLSIL.

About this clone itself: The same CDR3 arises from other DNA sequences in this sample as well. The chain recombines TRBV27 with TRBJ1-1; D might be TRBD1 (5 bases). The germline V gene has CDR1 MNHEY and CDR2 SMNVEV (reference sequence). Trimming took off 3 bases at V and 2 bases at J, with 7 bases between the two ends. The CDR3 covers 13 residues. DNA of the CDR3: TGTGCCAGCAGTTTTGGGGGAAACACTGAAGCTTTCTTT. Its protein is CASSFGGNTEAFF.

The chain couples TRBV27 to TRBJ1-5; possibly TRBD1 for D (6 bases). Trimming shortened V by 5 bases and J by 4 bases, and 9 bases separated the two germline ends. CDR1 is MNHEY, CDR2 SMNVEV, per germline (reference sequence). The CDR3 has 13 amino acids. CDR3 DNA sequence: TGTGCCAGCAGTGACAGGTTTAATCAGCCCCAGCATTTT. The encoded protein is CASSDRFNQPQHF.

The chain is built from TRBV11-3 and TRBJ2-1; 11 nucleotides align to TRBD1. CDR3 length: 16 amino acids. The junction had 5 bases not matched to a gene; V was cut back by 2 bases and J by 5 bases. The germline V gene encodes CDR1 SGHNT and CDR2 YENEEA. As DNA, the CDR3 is TGTGCCAGCAGCTTATTGGGGACAGGGGGTCACAATGAGCAGTTCTTC. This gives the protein CASSLLGTGGHNEQFF.

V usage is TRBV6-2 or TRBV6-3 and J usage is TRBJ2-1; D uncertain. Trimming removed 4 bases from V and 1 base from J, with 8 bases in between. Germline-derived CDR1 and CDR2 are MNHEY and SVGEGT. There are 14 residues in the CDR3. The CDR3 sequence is CASSLRASYNEQFF. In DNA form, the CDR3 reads TGTGCCAGCAGTTTACGGGCGTCCTACAATGAGCAGTTCTTC.

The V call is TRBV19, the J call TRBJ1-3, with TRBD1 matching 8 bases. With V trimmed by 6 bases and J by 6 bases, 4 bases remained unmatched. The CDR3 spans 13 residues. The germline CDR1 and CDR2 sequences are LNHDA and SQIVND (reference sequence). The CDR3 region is CASSGQGSNTIYF. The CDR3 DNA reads TGTGCCAGTAGCGGACAGGGCTCAAACACCATATATTTT. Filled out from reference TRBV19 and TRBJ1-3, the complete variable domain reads DGGITQSPKYLFRKEGQNVTLSCEQNLNHDAMYWYRQDPGQGLRLIYYSQIVNDFQKGDIAEGYSVSREKKESFPLTVTSAQKNPTAFYLCASSGQGSNTIYFGEGSWLTVV.

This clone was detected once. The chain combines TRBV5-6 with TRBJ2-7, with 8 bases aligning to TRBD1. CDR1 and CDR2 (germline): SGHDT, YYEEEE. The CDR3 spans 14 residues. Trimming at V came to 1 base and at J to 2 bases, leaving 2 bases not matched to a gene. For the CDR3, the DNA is TGTGCCAGCAGCTTGAGACAGGGGACCTACGAGCAGTACTTC. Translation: CASSLRQGTYEQYF.

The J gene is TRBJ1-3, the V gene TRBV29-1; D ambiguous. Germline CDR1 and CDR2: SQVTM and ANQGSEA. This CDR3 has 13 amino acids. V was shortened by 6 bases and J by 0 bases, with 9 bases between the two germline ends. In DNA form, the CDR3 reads TGCAGCGTCGGCTTTCCCTCTGGAAACACCATATATTTT. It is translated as CSVGFPSGNTIYF.

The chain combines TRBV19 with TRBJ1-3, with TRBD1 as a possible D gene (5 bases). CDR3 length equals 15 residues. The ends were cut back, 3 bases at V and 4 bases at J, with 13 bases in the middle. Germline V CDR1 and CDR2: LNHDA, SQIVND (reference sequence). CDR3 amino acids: CASSIQGTLGNTIYF. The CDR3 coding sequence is TGTGCCAGTAGTATCCAGGGCACGTTGGGAAACACCATATATTTT.

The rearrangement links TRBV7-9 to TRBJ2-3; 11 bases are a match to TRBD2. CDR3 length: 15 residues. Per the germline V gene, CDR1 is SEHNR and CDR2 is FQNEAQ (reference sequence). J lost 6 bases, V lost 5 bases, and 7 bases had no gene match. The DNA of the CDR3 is TGTGCCAGCAGCCCTACTAGCGGGAGTCGGGATACGCAGTATTTT. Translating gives CASSPTSGSRDTQYF.

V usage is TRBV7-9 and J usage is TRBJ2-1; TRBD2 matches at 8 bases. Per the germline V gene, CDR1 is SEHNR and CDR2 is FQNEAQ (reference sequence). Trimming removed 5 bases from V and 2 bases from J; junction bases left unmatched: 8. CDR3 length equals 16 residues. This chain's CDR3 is CASSPPRSGTYNEQFF. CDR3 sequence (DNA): TGTGCCAGCAGCCCTCCGCGTAGCGGGACCTACAATGAGCAGTTCTTC.

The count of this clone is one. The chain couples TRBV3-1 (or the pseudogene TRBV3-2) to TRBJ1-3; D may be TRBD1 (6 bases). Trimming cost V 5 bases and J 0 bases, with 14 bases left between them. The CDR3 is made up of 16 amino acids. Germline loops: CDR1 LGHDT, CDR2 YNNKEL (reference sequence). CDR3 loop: CASSFWTAHSGNTIYF. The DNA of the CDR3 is TGTGCCAGCAGCTTCTGGACAGCTCACTCTGGAAACACCATATATTTT.

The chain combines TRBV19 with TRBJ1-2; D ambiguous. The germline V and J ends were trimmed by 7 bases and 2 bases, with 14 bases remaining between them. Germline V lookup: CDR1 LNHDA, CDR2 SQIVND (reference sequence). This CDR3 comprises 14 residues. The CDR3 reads CASTRTPENYGYTF. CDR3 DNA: TGTGCCAGTACGAGGACGCCGGAAAACTATGGCTACACCTTC.

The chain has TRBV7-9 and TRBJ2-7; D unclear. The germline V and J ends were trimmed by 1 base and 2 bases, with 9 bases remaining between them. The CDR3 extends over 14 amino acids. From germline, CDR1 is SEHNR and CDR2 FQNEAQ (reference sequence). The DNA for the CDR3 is TGTGCCAGCAGCTTAGAGATAGGGCCCTACGAGCAGTACTTC. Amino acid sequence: CASSLEIGPYEQYF.

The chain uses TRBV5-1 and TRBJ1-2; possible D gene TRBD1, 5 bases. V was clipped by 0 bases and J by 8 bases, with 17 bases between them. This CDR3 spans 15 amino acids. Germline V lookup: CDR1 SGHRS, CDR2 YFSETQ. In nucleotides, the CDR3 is TGCGCCAGCAGCTTGGTTCAGGGCTCTCCGGGGGGCTACACCTTC. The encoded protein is CASSLVQGSPGGYTF.

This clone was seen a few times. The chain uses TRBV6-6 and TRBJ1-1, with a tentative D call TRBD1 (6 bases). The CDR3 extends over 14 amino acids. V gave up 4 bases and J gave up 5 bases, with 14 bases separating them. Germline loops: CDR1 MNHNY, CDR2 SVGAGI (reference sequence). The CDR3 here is CASSFRDIGTEAFF. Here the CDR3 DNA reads TGTGCCAGCAGTTTCCGGGACATCGGGACTGAAGCTTTCTTT.

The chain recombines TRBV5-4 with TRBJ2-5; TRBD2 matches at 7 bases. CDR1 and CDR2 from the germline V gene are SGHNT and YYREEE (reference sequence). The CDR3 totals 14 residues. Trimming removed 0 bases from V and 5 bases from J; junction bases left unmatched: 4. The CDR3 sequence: CASSLAMGGETQYF. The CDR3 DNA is TGTGCCAGCAGCTTGGCCATGGGGGGGGAGACCCAGTACTTC.

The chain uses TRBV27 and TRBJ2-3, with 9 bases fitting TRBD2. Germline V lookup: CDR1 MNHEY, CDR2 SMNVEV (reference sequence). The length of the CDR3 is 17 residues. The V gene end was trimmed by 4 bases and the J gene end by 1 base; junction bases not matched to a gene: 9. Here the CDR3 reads CASSSPGTSRRTDTQYF. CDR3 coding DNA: TGTGCCAGCAGTTCCCCGGGGACTAGCCGACGCACAGATACGCAGTATTTT.

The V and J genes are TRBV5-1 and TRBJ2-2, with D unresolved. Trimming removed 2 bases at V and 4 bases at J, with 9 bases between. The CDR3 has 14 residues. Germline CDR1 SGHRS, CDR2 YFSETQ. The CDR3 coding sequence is TGCGCCAGCAGCTTAATGTCGACCACCGGGGAGCTGTTTTTT. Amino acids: CASSLMSTTGELFF.

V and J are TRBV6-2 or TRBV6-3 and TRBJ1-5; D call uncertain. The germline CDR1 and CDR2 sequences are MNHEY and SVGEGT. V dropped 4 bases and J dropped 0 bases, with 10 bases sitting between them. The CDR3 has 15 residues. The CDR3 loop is CASSFRNYSNQPQHF. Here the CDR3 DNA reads TGTGCCAGCAGTTTCCGCAATTATAGCAATCAGCCCCAGCATTTT.

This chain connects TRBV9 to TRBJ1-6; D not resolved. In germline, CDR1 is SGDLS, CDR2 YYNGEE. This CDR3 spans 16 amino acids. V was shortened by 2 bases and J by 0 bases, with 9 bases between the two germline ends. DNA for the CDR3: TGTGCCAGCAGCGTCGGACCGAGCTCCTATAATTCACCCCTCCACTTT. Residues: CASSVGPSSYNSPLHF.